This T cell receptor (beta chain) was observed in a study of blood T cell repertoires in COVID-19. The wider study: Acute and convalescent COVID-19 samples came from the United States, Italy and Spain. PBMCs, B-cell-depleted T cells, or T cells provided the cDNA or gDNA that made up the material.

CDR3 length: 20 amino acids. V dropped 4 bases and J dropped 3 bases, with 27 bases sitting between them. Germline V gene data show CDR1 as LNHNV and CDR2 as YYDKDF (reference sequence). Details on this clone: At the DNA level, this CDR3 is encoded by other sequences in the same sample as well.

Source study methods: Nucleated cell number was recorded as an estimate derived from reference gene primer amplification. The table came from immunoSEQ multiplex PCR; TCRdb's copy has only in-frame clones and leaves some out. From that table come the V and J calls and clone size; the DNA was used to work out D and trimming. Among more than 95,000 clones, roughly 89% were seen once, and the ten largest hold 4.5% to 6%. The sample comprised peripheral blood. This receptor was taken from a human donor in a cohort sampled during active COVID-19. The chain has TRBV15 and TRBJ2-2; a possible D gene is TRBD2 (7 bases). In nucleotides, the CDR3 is TGTGCCACCAGCACCAACACAGGGAGACTAGGGGGGAGGGACACCGGGGAGCTGTTTTTT. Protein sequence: CATSTNTGRLGGRDTGELFF.